The entry below describes one T cell receptor beta chain. Its antigen remains unidentified. These data belong to a study of identical twins. General study findings and limits: Cord blood's abundant beta clonotypes had fewer insertions, unlike memory repertoires. Twin-shared out-of-frame alpha sequences were enriched for low generation probability.

CDR1 is LNHDA, CDR2 SQIVND, per germline (reference sequence). The CDR3 runs to 13 residues. With 8 bases removed from V and 1 base from J, the gap between germline ends came to 8 bases. The cDNA had a unique molecular identifier and a template-switch universal primer site. TCRdb analysed the 5' RACE reads with MiXCR anew, one entry per CDR3 protein. Among 570,000 or so distinct CDR3 sequences listed, around a tenth were seen once. The sample was also linked to a second study, of yellow fever vaccine responses in identical twins. That source reports: Twin vaccine T cell responses reportedly seemed partly convergent, partly personalized.

Specimen: PBMCs. The TCR originated in a woman aged 18-30 years in good health. The chain couples TRBV19 to TRBJ2-2, with D possibly matching TRBD1 (6 bases). In nucleotides, the CDR3 is TGTGCCAGTCGACAGGAGAACACCGGGGAGCTGTTTTTT. Protein: CASRQENTGELFF.